This entry lists 20 T cell receptor beta chains sequenced from one sample in a study of T cells after yellow fever vaccination. TCRdb re-derived calls from the 5' RACE reads in MiXCR, one entry per CDR3 protein. Counted here are about 110,000 distinct CDR3 sequences, 8.4% occurring once; the ten biggest clones make up 25%. The sequencing used CD8+ T cells sorted from PBMCs, collected 45 days after the yellow fever booster vaccination. These receptors were collected from a young man who received the YFV17D yellow fever vaccine.

This clonotype was observed at least ten times. The rearrangement uses TRBV10-3 and TRBJ2-1; D perhaps matches TRBD2 (5 bases). The length of the CDR3 is 12 residues. CDR1 ENHRY and CDR2 SYGVKD come from the germline V gene. Trimming took off 2 bases at V and 10 bases at J, with 9 bases between the two ends. CDR3 residues: CAISEDSAEQFF. CDR3 DNA sequence: TGTGCCATCAGTGAGGATAGCGCAGAGCAGTTCTTC.

This rearrangement joins TRBV13 to TRBJ2-3; TRBD2 is a possible D gene (5 bases). CDR1 and CDR2 (germline): PRHDT, FYEKMQ (reference sequence). V gave up 3 bases and J gave up 7 bases, with 11 bases separating them. The CDR3 runs 13 residues. CDR3 DNA: TGTGCCAGCAGCTTGGCTAGCTCGTATACGCAGTATTTT. Encoded protein: CASSLASSYTQYF.

This clonotype was counted at least ten times. The CDR3, as DNA: TGCAGTGCTAGAGGGCAGGGCGACGCCTACGAGCAGTACTTC. This codes for CSARGQGDAYEQYF. The V call is TRBV20-1, the J call TRBJ2-7; tentatively, D is TRBD1 (5 bases). V was shortened by 1 base and J by 2 bases, with 12 bases between the two germline ends. Germline loops: CDR1 DFQATT, CDR2 SNEGSKA (reference sequence). This CDR3 is 14 amino acids long.

This clonotype was picked up many times. The chain combines TRBV7-2 with TRBJ2-1; D gene uncertain. Trimming removed 4 bases at V and 5 bases at J, with 18 bases between. In germline, CDR1 is SGHTA, CDR2 FQGNSA. The CDR3 consists of 16 residues. CDR3 sequence: CASSSGWLGPNNEQFF. The CDR3, as DNA: TGTGCCAGCAGCTCCGGTTGGCTAGGTCCCAACAATGAGCAGTTCTTC.

This clonotype was counted ten times or more. The V gene is TRBV19, the J gene TRBJ2-1; possibly TRBD1 for D (5 bases). There are 13 residues in the CDR3. V was pared by 8 bases and J by 4 bases, with 12 bases between. The germline V gene has CDR1 LNHDA and CDR2 SQIVND (reference sequence). The CDR3 DNA reads as TGTGCCAGTGGCAGGGATACTTACAATGAGCAGTTCTTC. It codes for CASGRDTYNEQFF.

This clonotype was counted at least ten times. This chain uses TRBV5-1 with TRBJ2-3, with D perhaps TRBD1 (6 bases). V lost 3 bases, J lost 0 bases, and 11 bases lay in between. Germline lookup yields CDR1 SGHRS and CDR2 YFSETQ. The CDR3 sequence is 15 residues long. CDR3 amino acids: CASSYRTASTDTQYF. The DNA for the CDR3 is TGCGCCAGCAGCTACCGGACAGCTAGCACAGATACGCAGTATTTT.

The V and J genes are TRBV7-6 and TRBJ2-7; D is perhaps TRBD2 (5 bases). The germline V and J ends were trimmed by 5 bases and 5 bases, with 13 bases remaining between them. CDR3 length equals 13 residues. The germline gives CDR1 SGHVS, CDR2 FNYEAQ. The CDR3 loop reads CASSVRLTDEQYF. The CDR3 coding sequence is TGTGCCAGCAGCGTCCGACTAACCGACGAGCAGTACTTC.

Ten or more counts support this clonotype. V usage is TRBV7-6 and J usage is TRBJ2-7; D gene uncertain. V shed 2 bases and J shed 3 bases, with 8 bases lying between them. This CDR3 contains 13 residues. Germline CDR1 reads SGHVS; CDR2 reads FNYEAQ. CDR3 amino acids: CASSLRLDYEQYF. The CDR3 coding sequence is TGTGCCAGCAGCTTAAGGTTGGACTACGAGCAGTACTTC.

This clonotype was seen many times. The J gene is TRBJ2-3, the V gene TRBV6-5; TRBD1 matches 8 bases. Germline CDR1 MNHEY, CDR2 SVGAGI. The CDR3 totals 15 residues. The V segment lost 6 bases and the J segment 1 base; nucleotides outside the gene matches: 6. CDR3 in DNA: TGTGCCAGCAGGATGACAGGGGAAGGCACAGATACGCAGTATTTT. It yields the protein CASRMTGEGTDTQYF.

This clonotype appeared many times. J is TRBJ2-5 and V is TRBV4-1, with D hard to call. The CDR3 has 14 amino acids. CDR1 and CDR2 from the germline V gene are MGHRA and YSYEKL. V lost 4 bases and J 1 base, leaving 10 bases between the germline ends. CDR3 loop: CASSPWGSQETQYF. DNA for the CDR3: TGCGCCAGCAGCCCTTGGGGTAGCCAAGAGACCCAGTACTTC.

This clonotype was counted ten times or more. This chain uses TRBV5-6 with TRBJ2-1; 9 nucleotides align to TRBD2. The CDR3 runs 15 residues. Germline lookup yields CDR1 SGHDT and CDR2 YYEEEE. V dropped 2 bases and J dropped 8; count of bases not matched to a gene: 8. The DNA of the CDR3 is TGTGCCAGCAGCTTCGTTAGCGGGAGTATCGATGAGCAGTTCTTC. It codes for CASSFVSGSIDEQFF.

This clonotype was seen many times. V is TRBV7-6 and J is TRBJ2-1, with D hard to call. Germline-derived CDR1 and CDR2 are SGHVS and FNYEAQ. Trimming left V 2 bases short and J 7 bases short, with 12 bases between. CDR3 length equals 14 residues. The CDR3 sequence: CASSLRASTNEQFF. In DNA form, the CDR3 reads TGTGCCAGCAGCTTACGGGCTAGTACAAATGAGCAGTTCTTC.

This chain links TRBV29-1 with TRBJ2-1; 8 bases agree with TRBD2. V lost 3 bases, J lost 4 bases, and 5 bases stayed unmatched. Germline CDR1 SQVTM, CDR2 ANQGSEA. The CDR3 contains 14 residues. This chain's CDR3 is CSVDLSGMYNEQFF. The DNA for the CDR3 is TGCAGCGTTGATCTTAGCGGGATGTACAATGAGCAGTTCTTC.

This clonotype showed up just a few times. V gene TRBV2 combines with J gene TRBJ2-1; 9 nucleotides line up with TRBD1. Germline V lookup: CDR1 SNHLY, CDR2 FYNNEI. J lost 7 bases, V lost 8 bases, and 9 bases had no gene match. The CDR3 sequence is 14 residues long. The CDR3 loop is CASPLGQGWNEQFF. The DNA of the CDR3 is TGTGCCAGCCCTTTGGGACAGGGTTGGAATGAGCAGTTCTTC.

This clonotype was seen repeatedly, ten times or more. The chain employs TRBV6-2 or TRBV6-3 and TRBJ2-1; 8 positions agree with TRBD2. J gave up 4 bases and V 3 bases, and 5 bases lay outside the gene matches. The CDR3 is 15 residues long. CDR1 is MNHEY and CDR2 is SVGEGT in the germline V gene. The CDR3 nucleotides are TGTGCCAGCAGTTATTCGGCTAGCGGGTACAATGAGCAGTTCTTC. Translating gives CASSYSASGYNEQFF.

The chain is built from TRBV11-2 and TRBJ2-1; 15 bases line up with TRBD2. In germline, CDR1 is SGHAT, CDR2 FQNNGV. V was clipped by 3 bases and J by 7 bases; unmatched bases: 7. This CDR3 is built from 17 residues. CDR3 DNA: TGTGCCAGCAGCTTTTGGACTAGCGGGAGGGCGGTAAATGAGCAGTTCTTC. This codes for CASSFWTSGRAVNEQFF.

Concerning this clonotype itself: This could be a read error, since a much larger clone is one nucleotide away. The chain uses TRBV12-5 and TRBJ2-2; D is undetermined. V was trimmed by 0 bases and J by 8 bases, leaving 7 bases between them. The CDR3 loop spans 13 amino acids. Germline CDR1 is LGHNT and CDR2 is FRNRAP. CDR3 amino acids: CASGLVRAGELFF. In DNA, the CDR3 is TGTGCTAGTGGTTTGGTACGTGCGGGGGAGCTGTTTTTT.

The rearrangement links TRBV30 to TRBJ2-7, with D possibly TRBD2 on 6 matching bases. Between the trimmed V and J ends, which lost 4 bases and 2 bases, there was a span of 15 bases. Germline V gives CDR1 GTSNPN, CDR2 SVGIG (reference sequence). The length of the CDR3 is 14 residues. CDR3 coding DNA: TGTGCCTGGACCCATGGGCGGGGACCCTACGAGCAGTACTTC. This gives the protein CAWTHGRGPYEQYF.

This clonotype has a handful of counts. J is TRBJ2-5 and V is TRBV7-9, with a possible D match to TRBD2 (5 bases). Germline loops: CDR1 SEHNR, CDR2 FQNEAQ (reference sequence). Deletions cut 5 bases from V and 2 bases from J, with 15 bases between. The CDR3 is 15 residues long. CDR3 amino acids: CASSPPGNPQETQYF. The CDR3 DNA is TGTGCCAGCAGCCCCCCCGGGAACCCGCAAGAGACCCAGTACTTC.

As concerns this clonotype: Just one base apart from a much larger clone, this may be a read error. This chain uses TRBV7-9 with TRBJ2-2, with D uncertain. In germline, CDR1 is SEHNR, CDR2 FQNEAQ (reference sequence). Trimming pared 7 bases from V and 5 bases from J, leaving 8 bases between. The CDR3 covers 12 residues. CDR3 region: CASTLVTGELFF. As DNA, the CDR3 is TGTGCCAGCACCCTGGTGACCGGGGAGCTGTTTTTT.